The 9 T cell receptor beta chains reported below all come from one sample, sequenced in a study of blood T cell repertoires in COVID-19. Some clones are missing from TCRdb's copy, which holds only in-frame ones; the method was immunoSEQ multiplex PCR. The data hold 90,000 or so clones, with approximately 90% observed a single time. The sample was peripheral blood. The receptors were sampled from a man between 60 and 70 years old with acute or convalescent COVID-19.

This chain uses TRBV27 with TRBJ1-2; a possible D gene is TRBD1 (6 bases). Germline-derived CDR1 and CDR2 are MNHEY and SMNVEV (reference sequence). Trimming cost V 6 bases and J 7 bases, with 24 bases left between them. This CDR3 is built from 16 residues. The CDR3 protein is CASSPGSQGLGGGYTF. CDR3 DNA sequence: TGTGCCAGCAGCCCCGGGTCACAGGGACTAGGCGGTGGCTACACCTTC.

This chain uses TRBV14 with TRBJ2-3; TRBD1 matches 8 bases. The CDR3 runs to 14 residues. The germline CDR1 and CDR2 sequences are SGHDN and FVKESK. With 5 bases clipped from V and 4 bases from J, the junction kept 5 bases outside the gene matches. CDR3 in DNA: TGTGCCAGCAGCTTCGGACAGGGAGCAGATACGCAGTATTTT. Translation: CASSFGQGADTQYF.

The chain joins TRBV19 to TRBJ2-2, with 7 bases aligning to TRBD1. The CDR3 sequence is 14 residues long. Unmatched junction bases numbered 5, after V lost 7 bases and J lost 3 bases. The germline V gene encodes CDR1 LNHDA and CDR2 SQIVND (reference sequence). The CDR3 nucleotides are TGTGCCAGTACCCGGGACAGAGACACCGGGGAGCTGTTTTTT. Amino acids: CASTRDRDTGELFF.

Points on this clone: Other DNA variants within this sample encode the same CDR3. The CDR3 region has the DNA TGTGCCAGCAGCCGGACGGGATTAAATGAAAAACTGTTTTTT. As protein: CASSRTGLNEKLFF. The genes are TRBV6-5 and TRBJ1-4; D is uncertain. The CDR3 runs 14 residues. Germline V gene sequence: CDR1 MNHEY, CDR2 SVGAGI. Deletions cut 6 bases from V and 5 bases from J, with 13 bases between.

CDR3 coding DNA: TGTGCCAGCAGCAATACCGCCCAACAGGGGGCGTTGGGTGAAGCTTTCTTT. Its protein product is CASSNTAQQGALGEAFF. The rearrangement links TRBV7-9 to TRBJ1-1; 9 bases line up with TRBD1. The V gene end was trimmed by 5 bases and the J gene end by 7 bases; junction bases not matched to a gene: 17. The CDR3 covers 17 residues. Germline assignment: CDR1 SEHNR and CDR2 FQNEAQ (reference sequence).

The chain has TRBV20-1 and TRBJ2-2; maybe TRBD2 (5 bases). V was cut by 5 bases and J by 7 bases, with 5 bases left in between. The germline CDR1 and CDR2 sequences are DFQATT and SNEGSKA (reference sequence). There are 10 residues in the CDR3. As DNA, the CDR3 is TGCAGTGCTCGGGGCGGGGAGCTGTTTTTT. This gives the protein CSARGGELFF.

This clone showed up just once. The CDR3 loop is CAMAGSSYNSPLHF. CDR3 bases: TGTGCCATGGCTGGGAGCTCCTATAATTCACCCCTCCACTTT. V and J are TRBV30 and TRBJ1-6; D remains unclear. The CDR3 is made up of 14 amino acids. Germline CDR1 reads GTSNPN; CDR2 reads SVGIG (reference sequence). The V end lost 8 bases, the J end lost 0 bases, and 11 bases lay between the germline ends.

This chain joins TRBV18 and TRBJ1-1; perhaps TRBD1 as D (5 bases). Deletions cut 6 bases from V and 6 bases from J, with 11 bases between. Germline CDR1 and CDR2: KGHSH and LQKENI. This CDR3 has 12 residues. The CDR3 loop is CASSAGVPEAFF. In DNA, the CDR3 is TGTGCCAGCTCGGCGGGGGTCCCTGAAGCTTTCTTT.

The chain has TRBV2 and TRBJ1-6, with D tentatively TRBD1 (5 bases). V was cut by 4 bases and J by 5 bases, with 12 bases left in between. The CDR3 is 15 amino acids. CDR1 is SNHLY, CDR2 FYNNEI, per germline. CDR3: CASSASTADNSPLHF. For the CDR3, the DNA is TGTGCCAGCAGTGCCTCGACAGCCGATAATTCACCCCTCCACTTT.